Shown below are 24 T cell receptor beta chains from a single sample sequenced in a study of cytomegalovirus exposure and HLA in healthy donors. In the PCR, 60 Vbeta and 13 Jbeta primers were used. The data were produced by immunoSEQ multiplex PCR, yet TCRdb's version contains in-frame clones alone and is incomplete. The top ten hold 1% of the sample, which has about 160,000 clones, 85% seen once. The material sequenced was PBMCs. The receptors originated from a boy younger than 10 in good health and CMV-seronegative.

CDR3 amino acids: CASSLGGQAAGNTIYF. CDR3 in DNA: TGTGCCAGTAGCCTAGGAGGTCAGGCGGCTGGAAACACCATATATTTT. The chain is built from TRBV19 and TRBJ1-3; unclear D gene. V lost 6 bases and J lost 2, with 17 bases in between. The CDR3 covers 16 residues. Germline V lookup: CDR1 LNHDA, CDR2 SQIVND (reference sequence).

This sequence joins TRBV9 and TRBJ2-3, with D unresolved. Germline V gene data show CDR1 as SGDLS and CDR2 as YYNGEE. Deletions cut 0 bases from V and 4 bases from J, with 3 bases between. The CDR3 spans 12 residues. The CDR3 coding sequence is TGTGCCAGCAGCGTAGCGTCAGATACGCAGTATTTT. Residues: CASSVASDTQYF. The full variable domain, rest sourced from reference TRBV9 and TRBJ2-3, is DSGVTQTPKHLITATGQRVTLRCSPRSGDLSVYWYQQSLDQGLQFLIQYYNGEERAKGNILERFSAQQFPDLHSELNLSSLELGDSALYFCASSVASDTQYFGPGTRLTVL.

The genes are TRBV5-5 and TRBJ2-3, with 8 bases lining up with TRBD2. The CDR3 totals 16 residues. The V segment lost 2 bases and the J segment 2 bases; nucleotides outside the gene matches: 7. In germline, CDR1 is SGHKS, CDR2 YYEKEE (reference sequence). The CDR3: CASSFLSGGSTDTQYF. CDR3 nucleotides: TGTGCCAGCAGCTTCCTAAGCGGGGGCTCCACAGATACGCAGTATTTT.

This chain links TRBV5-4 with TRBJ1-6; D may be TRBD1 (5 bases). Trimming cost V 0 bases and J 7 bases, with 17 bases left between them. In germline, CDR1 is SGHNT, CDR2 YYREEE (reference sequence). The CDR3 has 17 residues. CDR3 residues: CASSLEGRDFANSPLHF. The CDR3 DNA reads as TGTGCCAGCAGCTTGGAGGGCAGGGACTTCGCAAATTCACCCCTCCACTTT.

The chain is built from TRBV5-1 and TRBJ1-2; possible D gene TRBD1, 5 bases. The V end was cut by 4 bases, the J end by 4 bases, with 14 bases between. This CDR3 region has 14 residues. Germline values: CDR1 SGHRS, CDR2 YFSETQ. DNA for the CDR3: TGCGCCAGCAGCCGGGAGGGGCAGACCTATGGCTACACCTTC. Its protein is CASSREGQTYGYTF.

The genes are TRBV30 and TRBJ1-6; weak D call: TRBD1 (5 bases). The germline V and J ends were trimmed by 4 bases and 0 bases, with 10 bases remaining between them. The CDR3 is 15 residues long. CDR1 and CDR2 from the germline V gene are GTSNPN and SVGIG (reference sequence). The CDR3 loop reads CAWKQAISYNSPLHF. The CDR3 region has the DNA TGTGCCTGGAAACAGGCCATCTCCTATAATTCACCCCTCCACTTT.

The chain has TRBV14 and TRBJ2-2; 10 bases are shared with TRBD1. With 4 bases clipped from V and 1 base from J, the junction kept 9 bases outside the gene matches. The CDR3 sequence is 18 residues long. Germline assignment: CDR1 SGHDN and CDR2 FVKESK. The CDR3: CASSRLGQGIRNTGELFF. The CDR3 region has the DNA TGTGCCAGCAGCCGCTTGGGACAGGGGATTAGGAACACCGGGGAGCTGTTTTTT.

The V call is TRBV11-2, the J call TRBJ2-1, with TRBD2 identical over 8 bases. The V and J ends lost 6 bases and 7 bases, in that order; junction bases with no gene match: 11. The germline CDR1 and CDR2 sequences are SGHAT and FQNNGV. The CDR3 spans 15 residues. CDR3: CASRIAGTWDNEQFF. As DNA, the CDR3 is TGTGCCAGCAGAATAGCGGGGACCTGGGATAATGAGCAGTTCTTC.

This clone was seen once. CDR3: CASSLPGQANVLTF. The CDR3 DNA follows: TGTGCCAGCAGCCTCCCGGGACAGGCGAACGTCCTGACTTTC. The chain uses TRBV14 and TRBJ2-6; 8 nucleotides align to TRBD1. CDR3 length: 14 residues. CDR1 and CDR2 (germline): SGHDN, FVKESK. Germline trimming cut 4 bases from V and 10 bases from J; bases unmatched to any gene: 6. Drawing the rest from reference TRBV14 and TRBJ2-6, the complete variable domain is EAGVTQFPSHSVIEKGQTVTLRCDPISGHDNLYWYRRVMGKEIKFLLHFVKESKQDESGMPNNRFLAERTGGTYSTLKVQPAELEDSGVYFCASSLPGQANVLTFGAGSRLTVL.

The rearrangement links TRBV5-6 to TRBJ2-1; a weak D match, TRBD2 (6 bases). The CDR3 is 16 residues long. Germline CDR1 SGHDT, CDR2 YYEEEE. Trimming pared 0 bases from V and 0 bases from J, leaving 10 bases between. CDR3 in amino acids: CASSLEGSGSYNEQFF. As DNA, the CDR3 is TGTGCCAGCAGCTTGGAAGGTAGCGGCTCCTACAATGAGCAGTTCTTC.

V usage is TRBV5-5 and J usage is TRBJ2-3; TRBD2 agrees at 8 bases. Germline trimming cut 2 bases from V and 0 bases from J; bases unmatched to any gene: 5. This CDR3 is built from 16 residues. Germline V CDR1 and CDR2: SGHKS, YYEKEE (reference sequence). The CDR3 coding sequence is TGTGCCAGCAGCTTTCTTGCGGGGGGAAGCACAGATACGCAGTATTTT. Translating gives CASSFLAGGSTDTQYF.

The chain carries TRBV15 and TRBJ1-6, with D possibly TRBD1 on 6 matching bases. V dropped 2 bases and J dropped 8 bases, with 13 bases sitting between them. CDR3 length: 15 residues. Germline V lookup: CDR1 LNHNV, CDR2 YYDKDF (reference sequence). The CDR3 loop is CATSRRVTGDSPLHF. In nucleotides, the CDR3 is TGTGCCACCAGCAGACGGGTGACAGGCGATTCACCCCTCCACTTT.

CDR3 nucleotides: TGTGCCAGCAGTTTAACTCCGAACTATGGCTACACCTTC. This encodes CASSLTPNYGYTF. The V and J genes are TRBV27 and TRBJ1-2; no definite D call. Looked up from germline, CDR1 is MNHEY and CDR2 is SMNVEV (reference sequence). V lost 2 bases and J lost 2, with 6 bases in between. The CDR3 sequence is 13 residues long.

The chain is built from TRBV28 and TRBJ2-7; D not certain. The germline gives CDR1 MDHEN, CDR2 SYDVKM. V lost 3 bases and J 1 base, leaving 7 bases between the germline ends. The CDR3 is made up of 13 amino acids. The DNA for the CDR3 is TGTGCCAGCAGTTTCGTAGTATCCTACGAGCAGTACTTC. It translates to CASSFVVSYEQYF.

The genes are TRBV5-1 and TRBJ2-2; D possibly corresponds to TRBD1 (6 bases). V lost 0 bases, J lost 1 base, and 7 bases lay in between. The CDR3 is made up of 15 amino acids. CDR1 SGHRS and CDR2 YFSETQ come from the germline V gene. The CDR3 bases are TGCGCCAGCAGCTTGGTACAGGGGAACACCGGGGAGCTGTTTTTT. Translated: CASSLVQGNTGELFF.

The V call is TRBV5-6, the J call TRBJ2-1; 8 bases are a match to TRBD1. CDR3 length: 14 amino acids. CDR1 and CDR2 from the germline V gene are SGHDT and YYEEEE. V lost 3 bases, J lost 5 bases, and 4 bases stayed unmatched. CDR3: CASSWGQANNEQFF. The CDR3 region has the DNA TGTGCCAGCAGCTGGGGACAGGCCAACAATGAGCAGTTCTTC.

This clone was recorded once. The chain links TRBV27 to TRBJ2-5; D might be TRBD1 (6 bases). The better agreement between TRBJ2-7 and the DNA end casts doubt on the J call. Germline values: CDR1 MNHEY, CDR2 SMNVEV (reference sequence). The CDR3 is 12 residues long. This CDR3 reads CASSQQGYEQYF. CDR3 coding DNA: TGTGCCAGCAGTCAACAGGGCTACGAGCAGTACTTC.

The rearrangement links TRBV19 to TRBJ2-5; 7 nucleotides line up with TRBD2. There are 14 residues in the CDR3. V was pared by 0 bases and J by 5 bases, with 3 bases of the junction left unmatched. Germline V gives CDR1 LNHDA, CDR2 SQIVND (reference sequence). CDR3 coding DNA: TGTGCCAGTAGTATAGATCCCGGGAGGGAGACCCAGTACTTC. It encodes CASSIDPGRETQYF.

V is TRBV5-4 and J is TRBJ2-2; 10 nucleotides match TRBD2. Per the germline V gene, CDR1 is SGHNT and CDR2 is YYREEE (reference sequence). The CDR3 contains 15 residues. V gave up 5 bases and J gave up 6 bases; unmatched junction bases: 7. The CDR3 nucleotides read TGTGCCAGCAGGCCCGGGACTAGCGTACCCGGGGAGCTGTTTTTT. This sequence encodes CASRPGTSVPGELFF.

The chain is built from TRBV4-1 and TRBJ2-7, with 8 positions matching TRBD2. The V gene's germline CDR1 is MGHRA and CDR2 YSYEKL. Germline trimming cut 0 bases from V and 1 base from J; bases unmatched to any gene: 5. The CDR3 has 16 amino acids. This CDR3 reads CASSQEVAGSSYEQYF. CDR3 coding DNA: TGCGCCAGCAGCCAAGAGGTAGCGGGGTCATCCTACGAGCAGTACTTC.

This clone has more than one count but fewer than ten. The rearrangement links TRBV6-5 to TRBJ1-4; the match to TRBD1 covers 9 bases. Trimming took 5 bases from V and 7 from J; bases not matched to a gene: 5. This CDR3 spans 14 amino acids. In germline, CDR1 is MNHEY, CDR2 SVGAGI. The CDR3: CASSEGTGFEKLFF. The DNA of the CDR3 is TGTGCCAGCAGTGAAGGGACAGGGTTTGAAAAACTGTTTTTT.

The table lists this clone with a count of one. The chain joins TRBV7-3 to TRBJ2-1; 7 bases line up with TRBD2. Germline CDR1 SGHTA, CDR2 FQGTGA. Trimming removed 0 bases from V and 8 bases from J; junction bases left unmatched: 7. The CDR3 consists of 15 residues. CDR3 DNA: TGTGCCAGCAGCTTAACGGGCTCGGGGGGAGATGAGCAGTTCTTC. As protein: CASSLTGSGGDEQFF. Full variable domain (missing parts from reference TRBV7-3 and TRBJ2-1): GAGVSQTPSNKVTEKGKYVELRCDPISGHTALYWYRQSLGQGPEFLIYFQGTGAADDSGLPNDRFFAVRPEGSVSTLKIQRTERGDSAVYLCASSLTGSGGDEQFFGPGTRLTVL.

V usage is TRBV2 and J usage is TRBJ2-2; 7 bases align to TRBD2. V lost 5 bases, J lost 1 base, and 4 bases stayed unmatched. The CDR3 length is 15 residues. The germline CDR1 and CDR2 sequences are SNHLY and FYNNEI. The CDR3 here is CASSRTSWNTGELFF. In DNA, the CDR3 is TGTGCCAGCAGTCGGACTAGTTGGAACACCGGGGAGCTGTTTTTT.

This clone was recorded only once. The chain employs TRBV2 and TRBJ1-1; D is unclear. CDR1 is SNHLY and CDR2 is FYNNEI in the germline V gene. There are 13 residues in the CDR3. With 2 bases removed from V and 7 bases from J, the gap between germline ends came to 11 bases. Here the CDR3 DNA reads TGTGCCAGCAGTGAAATAGCGGGAATTGAAGCTTTCTTT. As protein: CASSEIAGIEAFF.